These 5 T cell receptor beta chains came from one sample sequenced in a study of brain T cells in children with intractable seizures. Time point denoted: blood from clinic visit 5 months post-surgery; TSC patient then seizure free. Method: immunoSEQ multiplex PCR; TCRdb's copy keeps in-frame clones and lacks some. Of about 350,000 clones in the sample, over 90% were seen once. The input for sequencing was peripheral blood, taken about 5 months after surgery. Every receptor here comes from a boy in the first two years of life with tuberous sclerosis and intractable seizures.

This rearrangement joins TRBV15 to TRBJ1-1; the match to TRBD1 covers 7 bases. Germline V gene lookup returns CDR1 LNHNV and CDR2 YYDKDF (reference sequence). This CDR3 region has 15 residues. V was pared by 2 bases and J by 11 bases, with 14 bases of the junction left unmatched. CDR3 amino acids: CATSRNSGGGGNAFF. In nucleotides, the CDR3 is TGTGCCACCAGCAGAAATTCCGGCGGAGGGGGCAACGCTTTCTTT.

The chain recombines TRBV18 with TRBJ2-2; D is perhaps TRBD2 (6 bases). Germline CDR1 reads KGHSH; CDR2 reads LQKENI. V lost 3 bases to trimming and J lost 2 bases, with 7 bases between them. This CDR3 region has 14 residues. CDR3 in amino acids: CASSPGTNTGELFF. The CDR3 DNA reads TGTGCCAGCTCACCCGGGACTAACACCGGGGAGCTGTTTTTT.

This chain links TRBV19 with TRBJ2-7; 7 nucleotides match TRBD1. V dropped 5 bases and J dropped 0; count of bases not matched to a gene: 7. CDR1 is LNHDA, CDR2 SQIVND, per germline (reference sequence). This CDR3 is built from 15 residues. The CDR3 DNA follows: TGTGCCAGTAGTGTACAGGGGACCCTCTCCTACGAGCAGTACTTC. Translation gives CASSVQGTLSYEQYF. Drawing the rest from reference TRBV19 and TRBJ2-7, the complete variable domain is DGGITQSPKYLFRKEGQNVTLSCEQNLNHDAMYWYRQDPGQGLRLIYYSQIVNDFQKGDIAEGYSVSREKKESFPLTVTSAQKNPTAFYLCASSVQGTLSYEQYFGPGTRLTVT.

The gene calls are TRBV5-5 and TRBJ1-2; D might be TRBD1 (5 bases). V was pared by 4 bases and J by 4 bases, with 14 bases between. This CDR3 has 14 residues. Germline V gene sequence: CDR1 SGHKS, CDR2 YYEKEE (reference sequence). The CDR3 protein is CASSTQGRGYGYTF. The CDR3 coding sequence is TGTGCCAGCAGCACCCAGGGAAGAGGCTATGGCTACACCTTC.

The chain couples TRBV19 to TRBJ2-1; D is uncertain. CDR3 size: 15 residues. The V gene lost 5 bases and the J gene lost 6 bases, with 17 bases spanning the gap. Germline V lookup: CDR1 LNHDA, CDR2 SQIVND (reference sequence). The chain's CDR3 is CASSLILGQLNEQFF. The CDR3 coding sequence is TGTGCCAGTAGTCTAATATTAGGGCAACTCAATGAGCAGTTCTTC.